One and the same sample provided the 15 T cell receptor beta chains below, sequenced in a study of blood T cell repertoires in COVID-19. Profiling relied on immunoSEQ multiplex PCR, and the TCRdb table lists in-frame clones only, not all of them. The profile shows around 110,000 clones, roughly 84% of them singletons. Input material: PBMCs or T cells enriched from blood (not recorded which). Source of these receptors: a woman younger than 45 who had recovered from COVID-19.

V usage is TRBV3-1 (or the pseudogene TRBV3-2) and J usage is TRBJ2-3; TRBD2 aligns across 10 bases. The germline V gene has CDR1 LGHDT and CDR2 YNNKEL (reference sequence). J gave up 5 bases and V 5 bases, and 7 bases lay outside the gene matches. The CDR3 covers 15 residues. This CDR3 reads CASSFQREGKDTQYF. The CDR3 DNA sequence: TGTGCCAGCAGCTTCCAGCGGGAGGGAAAAGATACGCAGTATTTT.

In the case of this clone: The same CDR3 also results from other DNA sequences found in this sample. V usage is TRBV3-1 (or the pseudogene TRBV3-2) and J usage is TRBJ2-1; D is perhaps TRBD1 (5 bases). Germline CDR1 reads LGHDT; CDR2 reads YNNKEL (reference sequence). V gave up 4 bases and J gave up 0 bases, with 7 bases separating them. This CDR3 spans 14 amino acids. The CDR3 spells CASSRGGSYNEQFF. CDR3 sequence (DNA): TGTGCCAGCAGCCGGGGCGGCTCCTACAATGAGCAGTTCTTC.

The table lists this clone with a count of one. The V call is TRBV4-2, the J call TRBJ2-7; 10 nucleotides agree with TRBD2. Germline loops: CDR1 LGHNA, CDR2 YNFKEQ. Unmatched junction bases numbered 9, after V lost 0 bases and J lost 7 bases. The CDR3 totals 16 residues. CDR3 DNA sequence: TGTGCCAGCAGCCAAGATGGGGCTAGCGGGAGTTGGGAGCAGTACTTC. It translates to CASSQDGASGSWEQYF.

The chain couples TRBV30 to TRBJ1-1; TRBD1 is a possible D gene (5 bases). The V end lost 0 bases, the J end lost 4 bases, and 12 bases lay between the germline ends. Germline lookup yields CDR1 GTSNPN and CDR2 SVGIG (reference sequence). The CDR3 totals 14 residues. CDR3 DNA: TGTGCCTGGAGTGTACGCGGGGGGAGCACTGAAGCTTTCTTT. Protein product: CAWSVRGGSTEAFF.

The chain joins TRBV5-1 to TRBJ1-1, with 8 bases aligning to TRBD1. This CDR3 is built from 13 residues. The V gene end was trimmed by 4 bases and the J gene end by 6 bases; junction bases not matched to a gene: 5. The V gene's germline CDR1 is SGHRS and CDR2 YFSETQ. The CDR3 nucleotides read TGCGCCAGCAGCGAGGGACAGGTCCCTGAAGCTTTCTTT. It specifies CASSEGQVPEAFF.

J is TRBJ1-6 and V is TRBV25-1, with 7 bases identical to TRBD1. The CDR3 is 16 residues long. The germline CDR1 and CDR2 sequences are MGHDK and SYGVNS. V was clipped by 0 bases and J by 7 bases; unmatched bases: 6. The CDR3 sequence: CASSEYSDRVNSPLHF. Here the CDR3 DNA reads TGTGCCAGCAGTGAATATAGCGACAGGGTCAATTCACCCCTCCACTTT.

This clone was counted a few times. V is TRBV19 and J is TRBJ1-3; D may be TRBD1 (6 bases). With 6 bases removed from V and 0 bases from J, the gap between germline ends came to 18 bases. Germline-derived CDR1 and CDR2 are LNHDA and SQIVND (reference sequence). The CDR3 runs to 17 residues. CDR3 bases: TGTGCCAGTAGACAGGGAATAACCAAAAACTCTGGAAACACCATATATTTT. Translation gives CASRQGITKNSGNTIYF.

The rearrangement links TRBV3-1 (or the pseudogene TRBV3-2) to TRBJ2-3, with 11 bases that match TRBD2. Germline lookup yields CDR1 LGHDT and CDR2 YNNKEL (reference sequence). V was pared by 4 bases and J by 2 bases, with 2 bases of the junction left unmatched. This CDR3 has 15 residues. In nucleotides, the CDR3 is TGTGCCAGCAGCCTACTAGCGGGAGCCACAGATACGCAGTATTTT. Protein product: CASSLLAGATDTQYF.

The chain combines TRBV28 with TRBJ1-5; 9 positions match TRBD1. The CDR3 spans 16 residues. V shed 3 bases and J 7 bases; nucleotides not matched to a gene: 10. Germline V gene data show CDR1 as MDHEN and CDR2 as SYDVKM. In DNA form, the CDR3 reads TGTGCCAGCAGTTTCTTGGTGGGACAGGGTTGGCAGCCCCAGCATTTT. Protein: CASSFLVGQGWQPQHF.

This rearrangement joins TRBV7-2 to TRBJ2-7; 8 bases are a match to TRBD2. The CDR3 has 15 residues. After removal of 1 base from V and 7 bases from J, the junction contained 9 bases not matched to a gene. Germline CDR1 and CDR2: SGHTA and FQGNSA. The CDR3 region has the DNA TGTGCCAGCAGCTTAGACGGGAGGGGTTTGGGGGAGCAGTACTTC. This codes for CASSLDGRGLGEQYF.

The chain uses TRBV30 and TRBJ1-2; possible D gene TRBD1, 6 bases. Germline V gene data show CDR1 as GTSNPN and CDR2 as SVGIG (reference sequence). V was trimmed by 7 bases and J by 2 bases, leaving 11 bases between them. This CDR3 comprises 12 residues. The CDR3 loop is CASAQGNYGYTF. CDR3 coding DNA: TGTGCCTCGGCGCAGGGGAACTATGGCTACACCTTC.

The V gene is TRBV28, the J gene TRBJ2-7, with no clear D. From germline, CDR1 is MDHEN and CDR2 SYDVKM. This CDR3 is built from 14 residues. The germline V and J ends were trimmed by 3 bases and 3 bases, with 12 bases remaining between them. The chain's CDR3 is CASSFSGGYYEQYF. CDR3 bases: TGTGCCAGCAGTTTCAGTGGCGGCTACTACGAGCAGTACTTC.

V is TRBV5-6 and J is TRBJ2-7, with TRBD1 matching over 10 bases. V lost 3 bases to trimming and J lost 2 bases; unmatched junction nucleotides: 17. This CDR3 contains 19 residues. Looked up from germline, CDR1 is SGHDT and CDR2 is YYEEEE. CDR3 sequence reads: CASSYYAGTGERGAYEQYF. The CDR3 DNA follows: TGTGCCAGCAGCTACTATGCCGGGACAGGGGAAAGAGGGGCCTACGAGCAGTACTTC.

The rearrangement joins TRBV12-3 or TRBV12-4 to TRBJ2-7; D gene unclear. The CDR3 runs 13 residues. Trimming removed 3 bases from V and 4 bases from J, with 10 bases in between. This chain's CDR3 is CASSFNPRYEQYF. DNA of the CDR3: TGTGCCAGCAGTTTCAACCCTAGATACGAGCAGTACTTC.

The chain joins TRBV11-2 to TRBJ2-1; 7 positions match TRBD2. This CDR3 contains 15 residues. The V gene's germline CDR1 is SGHAT and CDR2 FQNNGV. The V segment lost 5 bases and the J segment 3 bases; nucleotides outside the gene matches: 7. The CDR3 region has the DNA TGTGCCAGCAGCGGGGGACTACCTCTCTACAATGAGCAGTTCTTC. Translation gives CASSGGLPLYNEQFF.